This T cell receptor beta chain originates from a study of T cell changes during pregnancy in multiple sclerosis. Data came from immunoSEQ multiplex PCR; TCRdb stores just in-frame clones and leaves some out. The data hold about 77,000 clones, with around 91% observed a single time. CDR1 is MDHEN and CDR2 is SYDVKM in the germline V gene. The CDR3 runs to 16 residues. V dropped 7 bases and J dropped 0 bases, with 18 bases sitting between them. V usage is TRBV28 and J usage is TRBJ1-2; tentatively, D is TRBD1 (5 bases). Sequenced material: peripheral blood, taken before pregnancy. The TCR originated in a female donor with multiple sclerosis, enrolled in a pregnancy study. The CDR3 nucleotides are TGTGCCAGCAAGAACGGCGGGGCGAAAACTAACTATGGCTACACCTTC. This gives the protein CASKNGGAKTNYGYTF.